This T cell receptor (beta chain) comes out of a study of cytomegalovirus exposure and HLA in healthy donors. Study outcomes and limitations: Cytomegalovirus-associated status was assigned to around 160 TCR beta chains. In a later analysis, a genetic analysis reported fewer productive-TCR N-insertions in an Asian-associated ancestry cluster than the cohort average.

Trimming pared 10 bases from V and 0 bases from J, leaving 12 bases between. The germline gives CDR1 MNHEY, CDR2 SVGAGI. The CDR3 runs 13 residues. PCR primers comprised 60 Vbeta and 13 Jbeta primers. TCRdb's table, derived via immunoSEQ multiplex PCR, lists solely in-frame clones and lacks some. The sample lists roughly 120,000 clones; around a tenth were seen once. A remark on this clone: The antigen is undetermined.

The J gene is TRBJ1-1, the V gene TRBV6-5; D gene ambiguous. Sequences were obtained from PBMCs. The clonotype comes from a man in his thirties or forties in good health and CMV-seronegative. This CDR3 is CATFLDLNTEAFF. The CDR3 DNA reads as TGTGCCACCTTCTTAGATCTGAACACTGAAGCTTTCTTT.